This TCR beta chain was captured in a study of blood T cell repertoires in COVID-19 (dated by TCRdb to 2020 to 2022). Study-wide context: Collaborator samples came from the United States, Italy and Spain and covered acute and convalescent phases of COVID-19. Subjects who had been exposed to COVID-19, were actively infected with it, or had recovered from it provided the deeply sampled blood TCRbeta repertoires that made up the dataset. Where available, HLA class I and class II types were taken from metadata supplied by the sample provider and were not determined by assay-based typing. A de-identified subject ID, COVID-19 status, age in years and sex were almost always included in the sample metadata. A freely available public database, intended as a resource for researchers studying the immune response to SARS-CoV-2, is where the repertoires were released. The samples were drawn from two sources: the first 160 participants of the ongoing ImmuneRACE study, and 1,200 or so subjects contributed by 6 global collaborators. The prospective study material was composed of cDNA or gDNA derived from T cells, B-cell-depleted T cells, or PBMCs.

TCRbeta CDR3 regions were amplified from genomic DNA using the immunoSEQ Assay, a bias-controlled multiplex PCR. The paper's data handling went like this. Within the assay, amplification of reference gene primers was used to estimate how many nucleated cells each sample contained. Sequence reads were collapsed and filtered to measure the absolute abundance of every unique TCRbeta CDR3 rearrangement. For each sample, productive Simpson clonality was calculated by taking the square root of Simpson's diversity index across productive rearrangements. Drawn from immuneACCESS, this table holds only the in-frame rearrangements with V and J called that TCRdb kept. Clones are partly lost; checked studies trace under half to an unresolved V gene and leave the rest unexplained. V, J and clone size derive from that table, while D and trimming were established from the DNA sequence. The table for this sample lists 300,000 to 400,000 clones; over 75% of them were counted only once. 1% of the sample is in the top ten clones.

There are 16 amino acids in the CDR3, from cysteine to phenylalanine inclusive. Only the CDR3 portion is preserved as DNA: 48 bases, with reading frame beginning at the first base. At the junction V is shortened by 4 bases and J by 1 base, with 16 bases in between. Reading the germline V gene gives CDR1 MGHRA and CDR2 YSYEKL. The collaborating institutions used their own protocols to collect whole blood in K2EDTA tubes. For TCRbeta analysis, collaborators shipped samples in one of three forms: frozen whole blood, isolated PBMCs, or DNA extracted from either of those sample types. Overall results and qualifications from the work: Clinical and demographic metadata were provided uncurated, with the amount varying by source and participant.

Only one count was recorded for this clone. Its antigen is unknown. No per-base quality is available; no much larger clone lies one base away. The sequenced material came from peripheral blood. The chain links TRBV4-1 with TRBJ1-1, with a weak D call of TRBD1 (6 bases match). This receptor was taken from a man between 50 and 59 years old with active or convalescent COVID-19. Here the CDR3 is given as CASSLRGWGQNTEAFF. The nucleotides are TGCGCCAGCAGCCTAAGGGGGTGGGGGCAGAACACTGAAGCTTTCTTT.